Listed below are T cell receptor beta chains from one sample, sequenced in a study of T cell responses to AZD1222 COVID-19 vaccine. Assay used: immunoSEQ multiplex PCR; TCRdb lists only in-frame clones, some missing. The data hold over 150,000 clones, with roughly 87% observed a single time. The input for sequencing was peripheral blood, taken on day 0 of AZD1222 vaccination. The receptors shown here come from an adult in good health. Each CDR3 is given with its conserved first and last residue. A D gene is named only where the DNA matches it firmly. The size entry is marked missing in some rows and otherwise reads once, few, many or a size class.

cdr3_nt cdr3_aa clone_size v_call d_call j_call
TGTGCCAGCAGTTATGCAGACTACAATGAGCAGTTCTTC CASSYADYNEQFF - TRBV6-2/TRBV6-3 - TRBJ2-1
TGTGCCAGCAGCCCTGGGACAGGGCCAGCTAATGAAAAACTGTTTTTT CASSPGTGPANEKLFF - TRBV7-9 TRBD1 TRBJ1-4
TGCGCCAGCAGCTTAAACGTACAGGGGGGGAAGGAGACCCAGTACTTC CASSLNVQGGKETQYF - TRBV5-1 - TRBJ2-5
TGTGCCAGCAGCCTCGGGACAGTGAGTCGGCGGCGGCCCCAGCATTTT CASSLGTVSRRRPQHF - TRBV5-8 TRBD1 TRBJ1-5
TGTGCCAGCAGCTTAGGAGAAAAACTGTTTTTT CASSLGEKLFF once TRBV11-3 - TRBJ1-4
TGTGCCAGTAGTATATTGCCCAATGAGCAGTTCTTC CASSILPNEQFF - TRBV19 - TRBJ2-1
TGTGCCAGCAGCTTAGGGACAGGGGGCGCGAAAGAAGCTTTCTTT CASSLGTGGAKEAFF once TRBV7-9 TRBD1 TRBJ1-1
TGTGCCAGCTCACCCGACAGGAACTATGGCTACACCTTC CASSPDRNYGYTF - TRBV18 - TRBJ1-2
TGTGCCAGCAGGCTAGCGGGAGGGAATGAGCAGTTCTTC CASRLAGGNEQFF - TRBV6-5 TRBD2 TRBJ2-1
TGTGCCAGCAGCTTAATGAGTGGGGCGCAGTATTTT CASSLMSGAQYF - TRBV7-2 - TRBJ2-3
TGTGCCAGCAGTTACCAGCATGGACTCTATGGCTACACCTTC CASSYQHGLYGYTF once TRBV6-5 - TRBJ1-2
TGTGCCAGTTTTGGAGACAGGGAGCAGGGTGGCTACACCTTC CASFGDREQGGYTF - TRBV19 TRBD1 TRBJ1-2
TGTGCCAGCAGCTTAGGGGGGAGTGAGCAGTTCTTC CASSLGGSEQFF - TRBV7-9 - TRBJ2-1
TGTGCCAGCAGTTGGGACAGGGGAGGACCCCAGCATTTT CASSWDRGGPQHF - TRBV6-2/TRBV6-3 TRBD1 TRBJ1-5
TGTGCCAGCAGCCAAGAAATATCTTATGGCTACACCTTC CASSQEISYGYTF - TRBV14 - TRBJ1-2
TGCGCCAGCAGCCAGGAGGGGGCGAACTATGGCTACACCTTC CASSQEGANYGYTF - TRBV4-1 TRBD1 TRBJ1-2
TGTGCCAGCAGTGAAGGCAGACTAACCTACAATGAGCAGTTCTTC CASSEGRLTYNEQFF - TRBV2 - TRBJ2-1
TGCGCCAGCAGCCAAGATCTAGGGACAGCGAACACCGGGGAGCTGTTTTTT CASSQDLGTANTGELFF few TRBV4-1 TRBD1 TRBJ2-2
TGCGCCAGCTCATCGACAGACGCGAACACCGGGGAGCTGTTTTTT CASSSTDANTGELFF - TRBV5-1 - TRBJ2-2
TGTGCCAGCAGTTATGGCTATGGCTACACCTTC CASSYGYGYTF - TRBV6-2/TRBV6-3 - TRBJ1-2
TGTGCCAGCAGTTTAACGGGGGCGCAGCCCCAGCATTTT CASSLTGAQPQHF - TRBV27 - TRBJ1-5
TGTGCCAGCAGCCCCCAACCGGGACAGGCGTACGAGCAGTACTTC CASSPQPGQAYEQYF - TRBV7-6 TRBD1 TRBJ2-7